This TCR beta chain was sequenced in a study of low-dose radiotherapy and immunotherapy resistance in tumors. Across the study: The 200 mg/m2 dose of intravenous cyclophosphamide was given every two weeks, one day before radiation and immunotherapy.

Gene-specific TRAV and TRBV primers were used for first-strand cDNA, covering alpha and beta chains. The PCR that amplified TCRs ran for about 20 cycles, relying on a constant-region primer and a V-primer adapter. In vitro transcription amplified the mRNA that had been isolated. TCRdb redid the calling of the reads with MiXCR, one entry per CDR3 protein. The repertoire consists of more than 9,000 distinct CDR3 sequences, with around 72% occurring once and the leading ten covering approximately 1.3%. The donors' treatment consisted of nivolumab, ipilimumab, aspirin, low-dose cyclophosphamide and low-dose radiotherapy. The presence of advanced solid tumors lacking tumor-infiltrating lymphocytes characterized eligible patients. Deletions cut 5 bases from V and 0 bases from J, with 11 bases between. The CDR3 loop spans 14 amino acids.

The chain recombines TRBV12-3 or TRBV12-4 with TRBJ2-7; D remains ambiguous. This receptor was identified in a human donor with advanced metastatic prostate, ovarian, gallbladder or colorectal cancer (not recorded which). This table probably holds off-target reads from a library built for another chain. The CDR3 nucleotides read TGTGCCAGCAGTCTCCACCAGAGCTCCTACGAGCAGTACTTC. It specifies CASSLHQSSYEQYF.